These 5 T cell receptor beta chains originate from one sample sequenced in a study of blood T cell repertoires in COVID-19. Data came from immunoSEQ multiplex PCR; TCRdb stores just in-frame clones and leaves some out. Seen here are about 90,000 clones, less than 80% observed once, and the top ten hold around an eighth. Sequenced sample: peripheral blood. The source is a woman aged 80 or over with acute or convalescent COVID-19.

The chain uses TRBV6-5 and TRBJ1-4; D remains unclear. V was trimmed by 0 bases and J by 8 bases, leaving 10 bases between them. The germline gives CDR1 MNHEY, CDR2 SVGAGI. CDR3 size: 14 residues. The CDR3 loop reads CASSYSPGGEKLFF. CDR3 in DNA: TGTGCCAGCAGTTACTCGCCAGGAGGGGAAAAACTGTTTTTT.

The chain recombines TRBV6-2 or TRBV6-3 with TRBJ1-4; tentative D call: TRBD1 (5 bases). Trimming left V 0 bases short and J 0 bases short, with 8 bases between. Germline CDR1 MNHEY, CDR2 SVGEGT. This CDR3 contains 16 residues. DNA for the CDR3: TGTGCCAGCAGTTACTCCCCCAGGGCAACTAATGAAAAACTGTTTTTT. It encodes CASSYSPRATNEKLFF.

This chain connects TRBV4-1 to TRBJ2-1, with D perhaps matching TRBD2 (6 bases). Deletions cut 4 bases from V and 8 bases from J, with 9 bases between. The CDR3 length is 12 residues. Germline V gives CDR1 MGHRA, CDR2 YSYEKL. This CDR3 reads CASSLSGDEQFF. The CDR3 bases are TGCGCCAGCAGCCTGTCGGGGGATGAGCAGTTCTTC.

The V gene is TRBV6-5, the J gene TRBJ2-1, with D perhaps TRBD1 (6 bases). The V end was cut by 6 bases, the J end by 1 base, with 13 bases between. The CDR3 consists of 15 residues. Germline V gene data show CDR1 as MNHEY and CDR2 as SVGAGI. The CDR3 loop reads CASRVTGFSYNEQFF. In DNA, the CDR3 is TGTGCCAGCAGAGTGACAGGATTTTCCTACAATGAGCAGTTCTTC.

The V call is TRBV28, the J call TRBJ1-2; no definite D call. CDR3 length equals 13 residues. Germline values: CDR1 MDHEN, CDR2 SYDVKM. Trimming cost V 1 base and J 5 bases, with 8 bases left between them. CDR3 sequence (DNA): TGTGCCAGCAGTTTATTGGGCTCGTATGGCTACACCTTC. Its translation: CASSLLGSYGYTF.